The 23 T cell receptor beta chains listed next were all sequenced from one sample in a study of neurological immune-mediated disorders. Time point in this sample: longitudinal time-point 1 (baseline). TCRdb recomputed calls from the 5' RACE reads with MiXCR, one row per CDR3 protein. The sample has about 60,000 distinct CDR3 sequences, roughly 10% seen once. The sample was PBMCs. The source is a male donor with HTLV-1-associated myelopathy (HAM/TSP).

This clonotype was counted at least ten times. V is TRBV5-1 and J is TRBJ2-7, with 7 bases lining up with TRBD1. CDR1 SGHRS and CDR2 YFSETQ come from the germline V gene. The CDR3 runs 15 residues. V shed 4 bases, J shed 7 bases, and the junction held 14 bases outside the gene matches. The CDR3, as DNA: TGCGCCAGCAGCGCATCTGCCGACAGGGCAGGGGAGCAGTACTTC. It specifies CASSASADRAGEQYF.

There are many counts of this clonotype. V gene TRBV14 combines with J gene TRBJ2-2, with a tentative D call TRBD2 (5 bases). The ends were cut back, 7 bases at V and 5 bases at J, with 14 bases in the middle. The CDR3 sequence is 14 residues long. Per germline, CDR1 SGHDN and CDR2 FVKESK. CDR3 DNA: TGTGCCAGCACCCCGCGCGGGTCAACCGGGGAGCTGTTTTTT. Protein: CASTPRGSTGELFF.

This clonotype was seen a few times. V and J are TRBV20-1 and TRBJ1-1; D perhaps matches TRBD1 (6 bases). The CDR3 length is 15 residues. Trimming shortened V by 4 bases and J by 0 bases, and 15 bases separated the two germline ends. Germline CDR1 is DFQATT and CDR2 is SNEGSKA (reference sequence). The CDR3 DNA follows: TGCAGTGCTACTGAGCTTAGGGGGATGAACACTGAAGCTTTCTTT. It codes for CSATELRGMNTEAFF.

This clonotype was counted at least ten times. The CDR3 sequence is CASSFGGAETQYF. Written as DNA, the CDR3 is TGTGCCAGCAGTTTCGGAGGGGCAGAGACCCAGTACTTC. The chain combines TRBV28 with TRBJ2-5; D might be TRBD2 (6 bases). Germline V lookup: CDR1 MDHEN, CDR2 SYDVKM. The CDR3 is made up of 13 amino acids. Trimming removed 3 bases from V and 4 bases from J, with 9 bases in between.

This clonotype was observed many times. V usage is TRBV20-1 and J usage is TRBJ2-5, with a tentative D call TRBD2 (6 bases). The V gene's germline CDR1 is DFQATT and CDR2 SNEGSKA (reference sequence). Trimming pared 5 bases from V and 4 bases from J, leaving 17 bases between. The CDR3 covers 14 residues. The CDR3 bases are TGCAGTGCTCGGAGGGCGGGGCGAACAGAGACCCAGTACTTC. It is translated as CSARRAGRTETQYF.

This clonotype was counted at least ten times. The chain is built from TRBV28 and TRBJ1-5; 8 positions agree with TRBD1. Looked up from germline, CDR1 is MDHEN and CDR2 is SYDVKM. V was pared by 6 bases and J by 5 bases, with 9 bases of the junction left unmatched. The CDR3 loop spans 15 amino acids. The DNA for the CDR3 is TGTGCCAGCAGCCCGGGACAGGATTCGTATCAGCCCCAGCATTTT. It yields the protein CASSPGQDSYQPQHF.

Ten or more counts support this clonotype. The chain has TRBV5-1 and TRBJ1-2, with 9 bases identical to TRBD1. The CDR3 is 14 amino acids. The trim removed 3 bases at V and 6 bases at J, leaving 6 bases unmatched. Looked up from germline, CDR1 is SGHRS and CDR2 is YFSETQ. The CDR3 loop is CASSYRGQGDGYTF. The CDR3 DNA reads TGCGCCAGCAGCTACAGGGGGCAAGGAGATGGCTACACCTTC.

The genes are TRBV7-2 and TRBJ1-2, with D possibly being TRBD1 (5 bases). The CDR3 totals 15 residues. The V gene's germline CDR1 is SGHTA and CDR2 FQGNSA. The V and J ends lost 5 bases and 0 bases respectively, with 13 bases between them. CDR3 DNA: TGTGCCAGCAGCCCCCAGGGCGGGCCTAACTATGGCTACACCTTC. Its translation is CASSPQGGPNYGYTF. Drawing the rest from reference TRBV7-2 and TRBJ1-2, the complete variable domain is GAGVSQSPSNKVTEKGKDVELRCDPISGHTALYWYRQSLGQGLEFLIYFQGNSAPDKSGLPSDRFSAERTGGSVSTLTIQRTQQEDSAVYLCASSPQGGPNYGYTFGSGTRLTVV.

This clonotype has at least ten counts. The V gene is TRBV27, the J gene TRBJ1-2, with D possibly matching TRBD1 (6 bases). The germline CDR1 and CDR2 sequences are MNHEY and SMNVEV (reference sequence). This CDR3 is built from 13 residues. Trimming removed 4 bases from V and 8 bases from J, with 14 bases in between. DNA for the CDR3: TGTGCCAGCAGTTCATCGGACAGAAGAGGCTACACCTTC. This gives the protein CASSSSDRRGYTF.

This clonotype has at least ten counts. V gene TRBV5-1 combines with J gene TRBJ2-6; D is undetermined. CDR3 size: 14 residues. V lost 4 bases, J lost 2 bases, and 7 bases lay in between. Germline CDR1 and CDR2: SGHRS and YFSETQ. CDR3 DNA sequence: TGCGCCAGCAGCGTAGTAGCTGGGGCCAACGTCCTGACTTTC. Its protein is CASSVVAGANVLTF.

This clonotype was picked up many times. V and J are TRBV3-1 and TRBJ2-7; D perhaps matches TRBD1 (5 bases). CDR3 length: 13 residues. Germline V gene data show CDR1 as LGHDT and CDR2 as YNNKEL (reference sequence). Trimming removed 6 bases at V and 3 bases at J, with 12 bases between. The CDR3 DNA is TGTGCCAGCAGACGCAGTGACAGCTACGAGCAGTACTTC. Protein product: CASRRSDSYEQYF.

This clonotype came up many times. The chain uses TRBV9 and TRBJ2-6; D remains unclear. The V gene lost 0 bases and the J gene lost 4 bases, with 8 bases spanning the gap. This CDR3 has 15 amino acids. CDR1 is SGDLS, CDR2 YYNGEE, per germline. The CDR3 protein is CASSVVRSGANVLTF. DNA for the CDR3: TGTGCCAGCAGCGTAGTAAGGTCCGGGGCCAACGTCCTGACTTTC.

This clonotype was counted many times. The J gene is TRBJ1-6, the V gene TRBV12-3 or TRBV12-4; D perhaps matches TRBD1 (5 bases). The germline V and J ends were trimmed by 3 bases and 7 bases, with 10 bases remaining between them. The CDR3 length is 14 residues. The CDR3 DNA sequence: TGTGCCAGCAGTTTCCAGGGTTCCAATTCACCCCTCCACTTT. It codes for CASSFQGSNSPLHF.

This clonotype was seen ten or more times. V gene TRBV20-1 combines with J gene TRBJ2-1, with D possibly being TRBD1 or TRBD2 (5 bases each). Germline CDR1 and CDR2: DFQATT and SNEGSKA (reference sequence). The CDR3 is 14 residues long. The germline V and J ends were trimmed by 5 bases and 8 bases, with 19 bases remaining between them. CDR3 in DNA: TGCAGTGCTCCTCCGGGACGGCCTACGGATGAGCAGTTCTTC. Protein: CSAPPGRPTDEQFF.

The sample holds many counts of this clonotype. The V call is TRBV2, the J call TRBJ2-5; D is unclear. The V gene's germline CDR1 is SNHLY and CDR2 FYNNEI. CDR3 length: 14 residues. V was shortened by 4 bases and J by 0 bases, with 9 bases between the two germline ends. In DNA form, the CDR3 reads TGTGCCAGCAGTGTACTACGGAACCAAGAGACCCAGTACTTC. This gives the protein CASSVLRNQETQYF.

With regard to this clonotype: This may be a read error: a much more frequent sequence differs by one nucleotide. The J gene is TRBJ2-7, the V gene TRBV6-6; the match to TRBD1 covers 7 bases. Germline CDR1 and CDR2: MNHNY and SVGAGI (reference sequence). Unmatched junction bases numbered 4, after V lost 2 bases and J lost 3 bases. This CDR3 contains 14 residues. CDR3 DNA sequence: TGTGCCAGCAGTTACCCGAGACAGGGCTACGAGCAGTACTTC. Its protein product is CASSYPRQGYEQYF.

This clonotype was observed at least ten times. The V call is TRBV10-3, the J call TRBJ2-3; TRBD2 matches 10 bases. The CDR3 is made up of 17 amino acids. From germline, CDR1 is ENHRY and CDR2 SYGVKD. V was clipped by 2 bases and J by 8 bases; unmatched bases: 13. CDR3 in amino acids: CAISEAPTSGGAGTQYF. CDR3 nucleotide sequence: TGTGCCATCAGTGAGGCGCCGACGAGCGGGGGGGCCGGTACGCAGTATTTT.

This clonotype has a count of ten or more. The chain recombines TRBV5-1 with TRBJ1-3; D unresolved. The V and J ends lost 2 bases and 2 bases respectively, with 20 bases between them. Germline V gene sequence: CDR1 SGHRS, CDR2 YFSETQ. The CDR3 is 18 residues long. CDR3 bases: TGCGCCAGCAGCTTCACAGAGCAGCTTACCTCTACTGGAAACACCATATATTTT. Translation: CASSFTEQLTSTGNTIYF.

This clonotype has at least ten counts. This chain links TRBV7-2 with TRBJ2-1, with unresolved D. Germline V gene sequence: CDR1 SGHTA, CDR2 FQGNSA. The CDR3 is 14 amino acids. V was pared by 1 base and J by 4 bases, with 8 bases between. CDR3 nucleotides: TGTGCCAGCAGCTTAGTCTGGCTATACAATGAGCAGTTCTTC. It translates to CASSLVWLYNEQFF.

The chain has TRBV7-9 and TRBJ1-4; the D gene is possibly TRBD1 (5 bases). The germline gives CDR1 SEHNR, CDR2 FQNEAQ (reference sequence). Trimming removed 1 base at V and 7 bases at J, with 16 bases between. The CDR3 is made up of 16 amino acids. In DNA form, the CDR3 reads TGTGCCAGCAGCTTAGTCTCAGGGTCGCAGGCTGAAAAACTGTTTTTT. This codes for CASSLVSGSQAEKLFF. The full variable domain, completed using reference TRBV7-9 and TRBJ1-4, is DTGVSQNPRHKITKRGQNVTFRCDPISEHNRLYWYRQTLGQGPEFLTYFQNEAQLEKSRLLSDRFSAERPKGSFSTLEIQRTEQGDSAMYLCASSLVSGSQAEKLFFGSGTQLSVL.

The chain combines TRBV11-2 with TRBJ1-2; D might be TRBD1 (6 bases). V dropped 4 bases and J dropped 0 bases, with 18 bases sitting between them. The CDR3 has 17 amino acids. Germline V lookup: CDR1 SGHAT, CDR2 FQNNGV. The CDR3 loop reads CASSSLFKTGTNYGYTF. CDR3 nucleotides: TGTGCCAGCAGCTCCCTCTTCAAAACAGGGACTAACTATGGCTACACCTTC.

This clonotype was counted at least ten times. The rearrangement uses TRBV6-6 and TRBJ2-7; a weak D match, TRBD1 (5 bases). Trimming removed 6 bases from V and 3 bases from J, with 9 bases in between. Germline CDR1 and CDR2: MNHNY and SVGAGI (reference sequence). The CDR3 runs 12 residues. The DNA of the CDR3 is TGTGCCAGCAGCCTGACAGACTACGAGCAGTACTTC. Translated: CASSLTDYEQYF.

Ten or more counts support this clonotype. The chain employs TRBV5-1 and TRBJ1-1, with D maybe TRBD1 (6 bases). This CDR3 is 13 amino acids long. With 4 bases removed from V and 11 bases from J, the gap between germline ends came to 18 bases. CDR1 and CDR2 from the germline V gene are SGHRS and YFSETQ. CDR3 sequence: CASSEGHPTQAFF. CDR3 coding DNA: TGCGCCAGCAGCGAGGGACATCCCACTCAGGCTTTCTTT.